This entry concerns a single T cell receptor beta chain. About 9.5 x 10^4 TCR templates underwent assay in each sample. Profiling relied on immunoSEQ multiplex PCR, and the TCRdb table lists in-frame clones only, not all of them. Of 95,000 to 110,000 clones detected, 93% appear once; the ten largest clones hold 0.62%. The entry originates in a study of siplizumab effects on memory and regulatory T cells. The ends lost 4 bases at V and 2 bases at J; junction bases unmatched: 4. The CDR3 length is 14 residues. Per the germline V gene, CDR1 is SGHRS and CDR2 is YFSETQ. This clonotype originated in a human donor in good health. The specimen sequenced was Tregs sorted from blood. The V and J genes are TRBV5-1 and TRBJ1-2, with 8 bases identical to TRBD1. The CDR3, as DNA: TGCGCCAGCAGCGAAGGACAGGGAAACTATGGCTACACCTTC. Translating it yields CASSEGQGNYGYTF.